Shown below are 25 T cell receptor beta chains from a single sample sequenced in a study of shared clonotypes between healthy human individuals. The assay was immunoSEQ multiplex PCR, and TCRdb's table has in-frame clones only and misses some. The sample lists a few million clones, over 90% occurring once. The sample was naive CD4+ T cells from PBMCs. Subset here: CD45RA+ positively selected. The origin of the receptors is a man between 18 and 35 years old in good health. Some clones in this sample may be carry-over from other donors' samples.

As to this clone: A junction end diverges from the germline sequence, so it may reflect a read error. The V gene is TRBV6-1, the J gene TRBJ2-5; a possible D gene is TRBD2 (7 bases). The CDR3 spans 16 residues. Germline V CDR1 and CDR2: MNHNS, SASEGT. CDR3 residues: CASNEHSAGAGETQYF. As DNA, the CDR3 is TGTGCCAGCAATGAACATTCTGCGGGGGCCGGAGAGACCCAGTACTTC.

The chain uses TRBV29-1 and TRBJ2-2; D is possibly TRBD1 (6 bases). Germline V gene data show CDR1 as SQVTM and CDR2 as ANQGSEA. There are 15 residues in the CDR3. Trimming shortened V by 5 bases and J by 7 bases, and 20 bases separated the two germline ends. The CDR3 region is CSVSKQGRIGGELFF. The DNA of the CDR3 is TGCAGCGTTTCTAAACAGGGTAGAATTGGCGGGGAGCTGTTTTTT.

The rearrangement joins TRBV11-3 to TRBJ2-2, with D uncertain. Germline CDR1 reads SGHNT; CDR2 reads YENEEA. The CDR3 is 13 amino acids. Trimming left V 0 bases short and J 4 bases short, with 3 bases between. As DNA, the CDR3 is TGTGCCAGCAGCTTAGATTTCACCGGGGAGCTGTTTTTT. As protein: CASSLDFTGELFF.

The CDR3 nucleotides read TGTGCCAGCAAGGGCTTAGCGGGAACGGACAATGAGCAGTTCTTC. Amino acid sequence: CASKGLAGTDNEQFF. The rearrangement joins TRBV27 to TRBJ2-1; TRBD2 matches 8 bases. Germline V lookup: CDR1 MNHEY, CDR2 SMNVEV (reference sequence). The CDR3 has 15 residues. The J segment lost 5 bases and the V segment lost 7 bases, leaving 10 bases of the junction unmatched.

V gene TRBV6-5 combines with J gene TRBJ1-2; perhaps TRBD1 as D (5 bases). V was clipped by 4 bases and J by 8 bases, with 14 bases between them. In germline, CDR1 is MNHEY, CDR2 SVGAGI. The CDR3 is made up of 13 amino acids. The DNA of the CDR3 is TGTGCCAGCAGTTTAAGCAGGGCAGTAGGCTACACCTTC. As protein: CASSLSRAVGYTF.

V usage is TRBV29-1 and J usage is TRBJ1-2; D not certain. The length of the CDR3 is 14 residues. Germline assignment: CDR1 SQVTM and CDR2 ANQGSEA. The V and J ends lost 1 base and 2 bases respectively, with 11 bases between them. The CDR3 bases are TGCAGCGTTGAAGGGCGGGGTGTCAACTATGGCTACACCTTC. Its translation: CSVEGRGVNYGYTF.

V gene TRBV27 combines with J gene TRBJ2-5; 8 positions agree with TRBD1. The germline CDR1 and CDR2 sequences are MNHEY and SMNVEV (reference sequence). With 6 bases clipped from V and 5 bases from J, the junction kept 8 bases outside the gene matches. The CDR3 consists of 14 residues. CDR3 nucleotides: TGTGCCAGCAGGCAGACAGGGGCGTGGGAGACCCAGTACTTC. Its translation: CASRQTGAWETQYF.

The chain is built from TRBV7-8 and TRBJ2-5; 11 bases are a match to TRBD2. CDR3 size: 16 residues. From germline, CDR1 is SGHVS and CDR2 FQNEAQ. J gave up 2 bases and V 5 bases, and 7 bases lay outside the gene matches. CDR3 protein: CASSRSTSGGQETQYF. In DNA, the CDR3 is TGTGCCAGCAGCCGAAGTACTAGCGGGGGTCAAGAGACCCAGTACTTC. The variable domain in full, with the rest retrieved from reference TRBV7-8 and TRBJ2-5, is GAGVSQSPRYKVAKRGQDVALRCDPISGHVSLFWYQQALGQGPEFLTYFQNEAQLDKSGLPSDRFFAERPEGSVSTLKIQRTQQEDSAVYLCASSRSTSGGQETQYFGPGTRLLVL.

On this clone: At the DNA level, this CDR3 is encoded by other sequences in the same sample as well. The J gene is TRBJ2-5, the V gene TRBV5-1; a weak D match, TRBD1 (6 bases). The V end lost 4 bases, the J end lost 1 base, and 8 bases lay between the germline ends. CDR1 is SGHRS, CDR2 YFSETQ, per germline. The CDR3 length is 13 residues. The CDR3 region has the DNA TGCGCCAGCAGCCCGGACAGCCAAGAGACCCAGTACTTC. This translates into CASSPDSQETQYF. The full variable domain, completed using reference TRBV5-1 and TRBJ2-5, is KAGVTQTPRYLIKTRGQQVTLSCSPISGHRSVSWYQQTPGQGLQFLFEYFSETQRNKGNFPGRFSGRQFSNSRSEMNVSTLELGDSALYLCASSPDSQETQYFGPGTRLLVL.

The rearrangement links TRBV6-1 to TRBJ2-7, with 8 positions matching TRBD1. The germline V gene has CDR1 MNHNS and CDR2 SASEGT. The CDR3 has 15 residues. V dropped 4 bases and J dropped 0; count of bases not matched to a gene: 5. The CDR3 DNA sequence: TGTGCCAGCAGTGGCCCGGGACAGGCCTCCTACGAGCAGTACTTC. Translating it yields CASSGPGQASYEQYF.

CDR3 sequence: CASRQGANLNTEAFF. In DNA, the CDR3 is TGTGCCAGCAGACAGGGGGCCAATCTGAACACTGAAGCTTTCTTT. The chain has TRBV6-5 and TRBJ1-1; 9 positions agree with TRBD1. The V gene end was trimmed by 6 bases and the J gene end by 0 bases; junction bases not matched to a gene: 5. Germline V CDR1 and CDR2: MNHEY, SVGAGI. The CDR3 is 15 amino acids.

The V and J genes are TRBV5-1 and TRBJ1-1, with D unresolved. The V end was cut by 0 bases, the J end by 7 bases, with 19 bases between. The CDR3 extends over 16 amino acids. CDR1 SGHRS and CDR2 YFSETQ come from the germline V gene. The CDR3, as DNA: TGCGCCAGCAGCTTGGACTCGGCGGCCGCGGGCATTGAAGCTTTCTTT. Translation: CASSLDSAAAGIEAFF.

The V and J genes are TRBV18 and TRBJ2-7; tentatively, D is TRBD2 (7 bases). Germline values: CDR1 KGHSH, CDR2 LQKENI. The CDR3 is 15 residues long. The V end lost 3 bases, the J end lost 7 bases, and 19 bases lay between the germline ends. The CDR3 spells CASSPPGGRPGEQYF. The CDR3 DNA sequence: TGTGCCAGCTCACCCCCGGGGGGCCGTCCAGGGGAGCAGTACTTC.

The chain links TRBV18 to TRBJ2-7, with 8 bases matching TRBD2. Germline assignment: CDR1 KGHSH and CDR2 LQKENI. The CDR3 loop spans 17 amino acids. Trimming removed 1 base from V and 5 bases from J; junction bases left unmatched: 13. CDR3 DNA sequence: TGTGCCAGCTCACCACTGAGCGGGAGTCCTTCGGGGGACGAGCAGTACTTC. This codes for CASSPLSGSPSGDEQYF.

The rearrangement links TRBV4-2 to TRBJ2-7; D is perhaps TRBD1 (6 bases). The CDR3 consists of 14 residues. With 4 bases removed from V and 0 bases from J, the gap between germline ends came to 10 bases. Germline V lookup: CDR1 LGHNA, CDR2 YNFKEQ. CDR3 nucleotides: TGTGCCAGCAGCCCGGACAGACGCTCCTACGAGCAGTACTTC. Protein: CASSPDRRSYEQYF.

This clone has just one count. The chain recombines TRBV30 with TRBJ2-4; possible D gene TRBD2, 6 bases. This CDR3 is built from 17 residues. CDR1 and CDR2 (germline): GTSNPN, SVGIG (reference sequence). V shed 0 bases and J shed 9 bases, with 24 bases lying between them. CDR3 DNA sequence: TGTGCCTGGAGTGTACATTCGGGCGGGGCGAGCCGGGGCATTCAGTACTTC. Its translation: CAWSVHSGGASRGIQYF.

The V call is TRBV7-9, the J call TRBJ2-7, with D tentatively TRBD2 (5 bases). Germline lookup yields CDR1 SEHNR and CDR2 FQNEAQ (reference sequence). The V and J ends lost 0 bases and 0 bases respectively, with 12 bases between them. The CDR3 is 16 amino acids. The CDR3 DNA reads as TGTGCCAGCAGCTTAGCTAGCGCCCGAAGCTCCTACGAGCAGTACTTC. It encodes CASSLASARSSYEQYF. The full variable domain, its missing parts supplied by reference TRBV7-9 and TRBJ2-7, is DTGVSQNPRHKITKRGQNVTFRCDPISEHNRLYWYRQTLGQGPEFLTYFQNEAQLEKSRLLSDRFSAERPKGSFSTLEIQRTEQGDSAMYLCASSLASARSSYEQYFGPGTRLTVT.

The CDR3 here is CASNYPSRGRHYNEQFF. The CDR3, as DNA: TGCGCCAGCAACTACCCGTCGAGAGGGAGGCACTACAATGAGCAGTTCTTC. The chain is built from TRBV4-1 and TRBJ2-1; a possible D gene is TRBD2 (6 bases). The CDR3 extends over 17 amino acids. With 7 bases removed from V and 3 bases from J, the gap between germline ends came to 22 bases. CDR1 is MGHRA and CDR2 is YSYEKL in the germline V gene.

The chain carries TRBV5-6 and TRBJ2-1; D gene uncertain. The CDR3 sequence is 17 residues long. Trimming cost V 3 bases and J 0 bases, with 16 bases left between them. Looked up from germline, CDR1 is SGHDT and CDR2 is YYEEEE. CDR3 sequence reads: CASSSPGLSFSYNEQFF. The CDR3, as DNA: TGTGCCAGCAGCTCTCCGGGCCTTTCTTTCTCCTACAATGAGCAGTTCTTC.

The J gene is TRBJ2-1, the V gene TRBV5-1; maybe TRBD2 (5 bases). Looked up from germline, CDR1 is SGHRS and CDR2 is YFSETQ. V was trimmed by 0 bases and J by 6 bases, leaving 16 bases between them. There are 16 residues in the CDR3. The CDR3 DNA follows: TGCGCCAGCAGCTTGGAGAGTGCGGGTGGGTCCAATGAGCAGTTCTTC. Translation gives CASSLESAGGSNEQFF. The variable domain in full, completed from reference TRBV5-1 and TRBJ2-1, reads KAGVTQTPRYLIKTRGQQVTLSCSPISGHRSVSWYQQTPGQGLQFLFEYFSETQRNKGNFPGRFSGRQFSNSRSEMNVSTLELGDSALYLCASSLESAGGSNEQFFGPGTRLTVL.

The sample holds one count of this clone. This sequence joins TRBV18 and TRBJ2-7, with a possible D match to TRBD2 (5 bases). V was trimmed by 3 bases and J by 3 bases, leaving 12 bases between them. There are 14 residues in the CDR3. CDR1 and CDR2 from the germline V gene are KGHSH and LQKENI. The DNA of the CDR3 is TGTGCCAGCTCACCGATCCCCGGGGACTACGAGCAGTACTTC. Encoded protein: CASSPIPGDYEQYF.

J is TRBJ2-7 and V is TRBV5-1; tentatively, D is TRBD1 (5 bases). Trimming left V 0 bases short and J 7 bases short, with 8 bases between. Looked up from germline, CDR1 is SGHRS and CDR2 is YFSETQ. The CDR3 consists of 12 residues. The CDR3 DNA is TGCGCCAGCAGCTTGGAAGGGGCAGAGCAGTACTTC. This encodes CASSLEGAEQYF. The complete variable domain, with remaining parts taken from reference TRBV5-1 and TRBJ2-7, reads KAGVTQTPRYLIKTRGQQVTLSCSPISGHRSVSWYQQTPGQGLQFLFEYFSETQRNKGNFPGRFSGRQFSNSRSEMNVSTLELGDSALYLCASSLEGAEQYFGPGTRLTVT.

The CDR3 DNA sequence: TGTGCCAGCAGTCGGACGTTCCCCCCTGAAAAACTGTTTTTT. Its protein is CASSRTFPPEKLFF. V and J are TRBV6-5 and TRBJ1-4; D is unclear. The CDR3 totals 14 residues. Germline assignment: CDR1 MNHEY and CDR2 SVGAGI. Deletions cut 5 bases from V and 7 bases from J, with 14 bases between.

The gene calls are TRBV29-1 and TRBJ2-3; tentative D call: TRBD2 (6 bases). From germline, CDR1 is SQVTM and CDR2 ANQGSEA. The CDR3 extends over 14 amino acids. Trimming cost V 3 bases and J 0 bases, with 10 bases left between them. The CDR3 region has the DNA TGCAGCGTTGAGGGGGGTCTCAGCACAGATACGCAGTATTTT. Translated: CSVEGGLSTDTQYF.

About this clone itself: Other DNA sequences in the sample encode the same CDR3. This chain links TRBV5-1 with TRBJ2-3; TRBD2 matches 7 bases. V lost 0 bases, J lost 6 bases, and 4 bases stayed unmatched. Germline V gene lookup returns CDR1 SGHRS and CDR2 YFSETQ. This CDR3 has 14 amino acids. The CDR3 nucleotides read TGCGCCAGCAGCTTGGCCGCGGGAGCCGATACGCAGTATTTT. Encoded protein: CASSLAAGADTQYF.